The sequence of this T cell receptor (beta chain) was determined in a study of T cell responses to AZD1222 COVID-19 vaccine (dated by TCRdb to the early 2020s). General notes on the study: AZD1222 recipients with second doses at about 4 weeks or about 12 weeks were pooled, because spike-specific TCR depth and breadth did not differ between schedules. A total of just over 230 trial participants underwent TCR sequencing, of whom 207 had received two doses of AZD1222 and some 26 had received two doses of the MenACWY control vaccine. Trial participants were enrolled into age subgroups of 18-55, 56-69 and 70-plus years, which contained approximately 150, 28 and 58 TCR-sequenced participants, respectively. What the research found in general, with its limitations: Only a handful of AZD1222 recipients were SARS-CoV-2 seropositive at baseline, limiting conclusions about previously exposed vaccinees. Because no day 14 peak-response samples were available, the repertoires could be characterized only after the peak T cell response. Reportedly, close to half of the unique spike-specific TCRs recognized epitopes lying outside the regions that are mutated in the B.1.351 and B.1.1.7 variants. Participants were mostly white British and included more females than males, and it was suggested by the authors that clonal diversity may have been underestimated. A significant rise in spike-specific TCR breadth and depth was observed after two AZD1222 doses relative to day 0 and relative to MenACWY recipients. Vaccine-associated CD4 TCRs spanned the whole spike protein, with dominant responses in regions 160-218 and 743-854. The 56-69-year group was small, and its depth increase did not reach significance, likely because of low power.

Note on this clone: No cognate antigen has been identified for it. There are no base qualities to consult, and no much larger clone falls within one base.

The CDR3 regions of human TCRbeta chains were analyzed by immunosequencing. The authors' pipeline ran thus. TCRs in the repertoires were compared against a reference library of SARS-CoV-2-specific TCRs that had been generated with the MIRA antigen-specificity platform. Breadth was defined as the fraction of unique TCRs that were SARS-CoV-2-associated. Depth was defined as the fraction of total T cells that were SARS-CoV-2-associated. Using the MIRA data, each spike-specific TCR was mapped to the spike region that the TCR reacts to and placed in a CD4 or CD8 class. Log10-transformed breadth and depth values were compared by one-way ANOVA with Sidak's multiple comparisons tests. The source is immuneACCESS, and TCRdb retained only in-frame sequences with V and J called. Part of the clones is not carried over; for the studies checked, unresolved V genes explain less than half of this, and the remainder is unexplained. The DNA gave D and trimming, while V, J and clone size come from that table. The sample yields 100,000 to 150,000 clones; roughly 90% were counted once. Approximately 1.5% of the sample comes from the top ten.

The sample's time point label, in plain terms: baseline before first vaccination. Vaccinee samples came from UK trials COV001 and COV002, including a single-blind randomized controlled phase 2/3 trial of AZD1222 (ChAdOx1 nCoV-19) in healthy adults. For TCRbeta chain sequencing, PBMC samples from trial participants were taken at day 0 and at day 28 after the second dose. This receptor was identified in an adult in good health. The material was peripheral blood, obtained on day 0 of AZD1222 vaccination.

The DNA reads TGTGCCAGCAGTAACCCCGACAGGGAGACCCAGTACTTC. It is translated as CASSNPDRETQYF. This chain is built from TRBV27 and TRBJ2-5, with TRBD1 perhaps the D gene, on 6 matching bases. The trim is 5 bases for V and 5 bases for J, with a gap of 12 bases between the germline ends. From its cysteine to its phenylalanine, the CDR3 spans 13 amino acids. Kept here is only the CDR3 DNA, which spans 39 bases and is read in frame from base 1. CDR1 and CDR2 were assigned from the germline V gene (reference sequence) as MNHEY and SMNVEV.